The clone carrying this TCR beta chain was seen more than once but under ten times. Antigen: not known. TCRdb keeps only in-frame clones here, not all; method: immunoSEQ multiplex PCR. Of about 2,500 clones listed, 26% are singletons. The data are from a study of T cells in narcolepsy. Study-wide points: Comparing one patient's CSF and blood CD4+ clonotypes highlighted HCRT- and TRIB2-specific autoreactive clonotypes. Blood of same and different patients, but not healthy controls, reportedly held recurring autoreactive clonotypes.

This CDR3 is 15 amino acids long. V was cut by 4 bases and J by 2 bases, with 12 bases left in between. Germline lookup yields CDR1 SGHNT and CDR2 YYREEE (reference sequence). The TCR comes from a human donor with narcolepsy. The chain joins TRBV5-4 to TRBJ2-2; a weak D match, TRBD1 (5 bases). The sequenced sample consisted of cultured CD4+ T cells from cerebrospinal fluid. The CDR3 protein is CASSALQDNTGELFF. The CDR3 DNA reads as TGTGCCAGCAGCGCCTTACAGGACAACACCGGGGAGCTGTTTTTT.